This TCR beta chain was identified in a study of cytomegalovirus exposure and HLA in healthy donors. The donors gave bone marrow, and they were healthy. The PCR contained 60 Vbeta and 13 Jbeta primers. Data came from immunoSEQ multiplex PCR; TCRdb stores just in-frame clones and leaves some out. The sample includes some 170,000 clones, roughly 89% of them seen just once. The germline V gene has CDR1 SGHRS and CDR2 YFSETQ. The CDR3 loop spans 17 amino acids. Trimming took 6 bases from V and 0 from J, leaving 19 bases between them. Specimen: PBMCs. The TCR was taken from a woman in her 30s in good health and CMV-seronegative. V usage is TRBV5-1 and J usage is TRBJ2-1; TRBD1 might be the D (5 bases). CDR3 bases: TGCGCCAGCATCGATCCAGACAGTTCCGTCTCCTACAATGAGCAGTTCTTC. Protein: CASIDPDSSVSYNEQFF.